This TCR beta chain was captured in a study of cytomegalovirus exposure and HLA in healthy donors. The repertoire was sequenced with immunoSEQ multiplex PCR; TCRdb's copy has only in-frame clones and lacks some. The repertoire has about 110,000 clones, around nine tenths of them found once; the top ten carry roughly 2.1%. Trimming at V came to 3 bases and at J to 7 bases, leaving 12 bases not matched to a gene. Germline CDR1 MDHEN, CDR2 SYDVKM. CDR3 length: 16 residues. The chain combines TRBV28 with TRBJ2-5, with TRBD1 identical over 9 bases. The sequenced sample was PBMCs. The source is a woman in her late teens or twenties in good health and CMV-seronegative. The CDR3: CASSFLGQGGEGTQYF. CDR3 nucleotide sequence: TGTGCCAGCAGTTTTTTGGGACAGGGAGGAGAGGGGACCCAGTACTTC.